This T cell receptor beta chain was profiled in a study of shared clonotypes between healthy human individuals. Whole-study findings and limits: Memory subsets had estimated richness that was generally smaller than that of naive subsets.

About this clone: The antigen is not known.

Repertoires were generated with immunoSEQ multiplex PCR, while TCRdb's copy carries only in-frame clones and drops some. This table holds around 1.1 million clones, 78% found once. The sample comprised memory CD4+ T cells from PBMCs. As for subset: CD45RA-negative fraction. This TCR derives from a man aged 18 to 29 in good health. Some clones in this sample may be carry-over from other donors' samples.

DNA of the CDR3: TGTGCCAGCAGGGGACTGTTTAGCAATCAGCCCCAGCATTTT. Its protein is CASRGLFSNQPQHF. J is TRBJ1-5 and V is TRBV27, with D tentatively TRBD1 (5 bases). Germline CDR1 reads MNHEY; CDR2 reads SMNVEV (reference sequence). Trimming left V 6 bases short and J 0 bases short, with 9 bases between. This CDR3 has 14 amino acids.